The 13 T cell receptor beta chains listed next were all sequenced from one sample in a study of T cell repertoires in cytomegalovirus infection. TCRdb re-called the reads with MiXCR, one entry per CDR3 protein. The data show about half a million distinct CDR3 sequences, 33% seen once. Antigens for these TCRs are unknown. The sample in question was cultured PBMCs, obtained from culture after CMV antigen stimulation. The receptor source for this set is a human donor in good health (CMV status not recorded). Some clones in this sample may be carry-over from other donors' samples.

This chain joins TRBV6-2 or TRBV6-3 and TRBJ1-1; a weak D match, TRBD1 (5 bases). The CDR3 is 18 residues long. Germline CDR1 and CDR2: MNHEY and SVGEGT. V was clipped by 0 bases and J by 1 base, with 18 bases between them. CDR3 in amino acids: CASSYSRRGLPENTEAFF. The CDR3 coding sequence is TGTGCCAGCAGTTACTCGAGACGGGGACTCCCCGAGAACACTGAAGCTTTCTTT.

The chain employs TRBV6-2 or TRBV6-3 and TRBJ2-3, with 11 bases lining up with TRBD2. Per germline, CDR1 MNHEY and CDR2 SVGEGT. V lost 0 bases to trimming and J lost 2 bases; unmatched junction nucleotides: 13. The CDR3 runs to 20 residues. The chain's CDR3 is CASSYSLMGLAEGTTDTQYF. Written as DNA, the CDR3 is TGTGCCAGCAGTTACTCTCTGATGGGACTAGCGGAGGGGACCACAGATACGCAGTATTTT.

The chain carries TRBV6-6 and TRBJ2-1, with 12 bases lining up with TRBD2. This CDR3 is 16 amino acids long. The J segment lost 8 bases and the V segment lost 6 bases, leaving 11 bases of the junction unmatched. Germline values: CDR1 MNHNY, CDR2 SVGAGI (reference sequence). CDR3 sequence: CASRRTSGKGRDEQFF. The DNA for the CDR3 is TGTGCCAGCAGGAGGACTAGCGGGAAAGGCAGGGATGAGCAGTTCTTC.

The rearrangement uses TRBV19 and TRBJ1-2; 9 bases map to TRBD1. This CDR3 contains 14 residues. The V gene's germline CDR1 is LNHDA and CDR2 SQIVND (reference sequence). The junction had 6 bases not matched to a gene; V was cut back by 4 bases and J by 6 bases. CDR3 region: CASSTIGQGNGYTF. As DNA, the CDR3 is TGTGCCAGTAGTACGATTGGACAGGGGAATGGCTACACCTTC.

This chain uses TRBV2 with TRBJ2-1, with D possibly matching TRBD2 (5 bases). The V and J ends lost 7 bases and 4 bases respectively, with 11 bases between them. The CDR3 spans 13 residues. The germline CDR1 and CDR2 sequences are SNHLY and FYNNEI. The CDR3 DNA reads as TGTGCCAGCATCACGGACTCGTACAATGAGCAGTTCTTC. This translates into CASITDSYNEQFF.

This clonotype was seen a few times. The chain carries TRBV7-2 and TRBJ2-5, with D unclear. CDR1 is SGHTA, CDR2 FQGNSA, per germline. This CDR3 contains 13 residues. The germline V and J ends were trimmed by 3 bases and 5 bases, with 10 bases remaining between them. The CDR3 here is CASSFPASETQYF. In DNA form, the CDR3 reads TGTGCCAGCAGCTTCCCTGCTTCGGAGACCCAGTACTTC.

V is TRBV20-1 and J is TRBJ2-1; 8 nucleotides align to TRBD2. This CDR3 contains 18 residues. V dropped 7 bases and J dropped 1; count of bases not matched to a gene: 18. The germline V gene encodes CDR1 DFQATT and CDR2 SNEGSKA (reference sequence). The CDR3 loop is CSVNPWLAGSRSYNEQFF. The DNA of the CDR3 is TGCAGTGTTAACCCGTGGCTAGCGGGTTCGAGGTCCTACAATGAGCAGTTCTTC.

V and J are TRBV10-2 and TRBJ1-4, with D unresolved. There are 14 residues in the CDR3. V shed 5 bases and J shed 7 bases, with 14 bases lying between them. Germline loops: CDR1 WSHSY, CDR2 SAAADI. The CDR3 DNA sequence: TGCGCCAGCAGTACTGGGCAATCGGGTGAAAAACTGTTTTTT. Translated: CASSTGQSGEKLFF.

This clonotype was seen only a few times. The rearrangement links TRBV5-4 to TRBJ2-5; D is ambiguous. The V end lost 3 bases, the J end lost 3 bases, and 6 bases lay between the germline ends. This CDR3 has 12 amino acids. Germline loops: CDR1 SGHNT, CDR2 YYREEE (reference sequence). The CDR3 bases are TGTGCCAGCAGCTCCTGGGAAGAGACCCAGTACTTC. Translating it yields CASSSWEETQYF.

This clonotype was seen more than once but under ten times. The chain couples TRBV20-1 to TRBJ2-3; 9 positions match TRBD2. The junction had 4 bases not matched to a gene; V was cut back by 1 base and J by 14 bases. Germline V lookup: CDR1 DFQATT, CDR2 SNEGSKA (reference sequence). This CDR3 is 11 amino acids long. The CDR3 loop is CSARGSGRLYF. The CDR3 DNA follows: TGCAGTGCTAGAGGGAGCGGGAGGTTGTATTTT.

The CDR3 here is CASRPDRVSRGYTF. In DNA form, the CDR3 reads TGCGCCAGCAGACCAGACAGGGTTTCGCGGGGCTACACCTTC. The chain joins TRBV4-3 to TRBJ1-2, with TRBD1 matching 7 bases. V was pared by 6 bases and J by 8 bases, with 12 bases of the junction left unmatched. Germline-derived CDR1 and CDR2 are LGHNA and YSLEER. The CDR3 runs 14 residues.

For this clonotype: One end of the junction fails to match germline, which may point to a read error. The chain is built from TRBV2 and TRBJ2-1; D gene ambiguous. This CDR3 has 12 residues. In germline, CDR1 is SNHLY, CDR2 FYNNEI. The CDR3 reads CASSENRPGQLF. The CDR3 DNA reads as TGTGCCAGCAGTGAAAATCGGCCGGGCCAGTTATTC.

The sample holds a few counts of this clonotype. The chain carries TRBV7-8 and TRBJ2-1; weak D call: TRBD1 (6 bases). CDR3 length equals 15 residues. Germline CDR1 and CDR2: SGHVS and FQNEAQ. V dropped 1 base and J dropped 6 bases, with 13 bases sitting between them. The DNA of the CDR3 is TGTGCCAGCAGCTTAGTCGGAGGACAGTTCAATGAGCAGTTCTTC. It translates to CASSLVGGQFNEQFF.